The next 28 T cell receptor beta chains were all read from a single sample in a study of blood T cells in healthy people across ages. Sample-barcoded 5' priming and a J-beta primer mix drove a second PCR of 7 to 11 cycles. TCRdb fed the 5' RACE reads into MiXCR, producing one record per CDR3 protein. The profile covers 800,000 or so distinct CDR3 sequences, with just under 25% appearing a single time and under 4% taken by the ten largest. The same data also went into a second study, on T cells of mothers and their children.

The specimen sequenced was blood. The receptors derive from a boy aged 5-17 years in good health.

This clonotype has a count of ten or more. V usage is TRBV28 and J usage is TRBJ2-4; perhaps TRBD1 as D (5 bases). Trimming pared 5 bases from V and 0 bases from J, leaving 8 bases between. This CDR3 comprises 14 residues. Germline V lookup: CDR1 MDHEN, CDR2 SYDVKM. The CDR3 bases are TGTGCCAGCAGTAAGGGGCTAGCCAAAAACATTCAGTACTTC. Translating gives CASSKGLAKNIQYF.

This chain joins TRBV19 and TRBJ1-4; 7 bases agree with TRBD1. The J segment lost 5 bases and the V segment lost 5 bases, leaving 5 bases of the junction unmatched. Germline lookup yields CDR1 LNHDA and CDR2 SQIVND (reference sequence). The CDR3 has 14 residues. The DNA of the CDR3 is TGTGCCAGTAGTCCGGGACAGAAGAATGAAAAACTGTTTTTT. Translation: CASSPGQKNEKLFF.

This clonotype was seen a handful of times. The chain carries TRBV2 and TRBJ2-7; TRBD1 matches at 8 bases. The CDR3 consists of 14 residues. From germline, CDR1 is SNHLY and CDR2 FYNNEI. V lost 3 bases, J lost 4 bases, and 5 bases stayed unmatched. CDR3 sequence reads: CASSEAGGIYEQYF. DNA of the CDR3: TGTGCCAGCAGTGAGGCAGGGGGCATTTACGAGCAGTACTTC.

The rearrangement uses TRBV29-1 and TRBJ2-7; the match to TRBD1 covers 8 bases. The CDR3 runs to 13 residues. J gave up 3 bases and V 6 bases, and 7 bases lay outside the gene matches. Germline lookup yields CDR1 SQVTM and CDR2 ANQGSEA. In nucleotides, the CDR3 is TGCAGCGTGCGACAGGGGAATCTCTACGAGCAGTACTTC. Its protein is CSVRQGNLYEQYF.

This clonotype was seen once. V usage is TRBV4-1 and J usage is TRBJ1-1; 11 bases align to TRBD1. This CDR3 region has 17 residues. Germline CDR1 is MGHRA and CDR2 is YSYEKL. Trimming took 7 bases from V and 11 from J; bases not matched to a gene: 21. CDR3 DNA sequence: TGCGCCAGCAATTTCGATAGCTGGGGGACAGGGGGTAATATGGCTTTCTTT. Protein product: CASNFDSWGTGGNMAFF.

The chain is built from TRBV12-3 or TRBV12-4 and TRBJ2-5; D may be TRBD1 or TRBD2 (7 bases each). Trimming pared 5 bases from V and 5 bases from J, leaving 18 bases between. There are 15 residues in the CDR3. The CDR3 DNA follows: TGTGCCAGCAGTCTCACCACAGGGGAGGGCGAGACCCAGTACTTC. This translates into CASSLTTGEGETQYF.

This clonotype was recorded a few times. This chain connects TRBV3-1 to TRBJ2-2; D is uncertain. The CDR3 sequence is 12 residues long. Germline CDR1 is LGHDT and CDR2 is YNNKEL (reference sequence). V was trimmed by 8 bases and J by 5 bases, leaving 9 bases between them. In DNA form, the CDR3 reads TGTGCCAGCCGTTCTTCGACCGGGGAGCTGTTTTTT. This gives the protein CASRSSTGELFF.

The table lists this clonotype with a few counts. The rearrangement links TRBV6-6 to TRBJ2-1, with 9 bases matching TRBD2. With the DNA end fitting TRBJ2-5 better, the J assignment may be wrong. This CDR3 is 15 amino acids long. The V gene's germline CDR1 is MNHNY and CDR2 SVGAGI (reference sequence). The CDR3 spells CASSYQRGAGETQYF. DNA of the CDR3: TGTGCCAGCAGTTACCAGCGGGGGGCGGGGGAGACCCAGTACTTC.

The chain recombines TRBV28 with TRBJ2-6, with 10 nucleotides matching TRBD2. The CDR3 consists of 19 residues. With V trimmed by 1 base and J by 0 bases, 6 bases remained unmatched. Per germline, CDR1 MDHEN and CDR2 SYDVKM. The CDR3 nucleotides are TGTGCCAGCAGTTTATTAGGACTAGCGGAGTACTCTGGGGCCAACGTCCTGACTTTC. Translation: CASSLLGLAEYSGANVLTF.

The table lists this clonotype with a few counts. The genes are TRBV18 and TRBJ2-5; 12 bases map to TRBD2. The CDR3 extends over 17 amino acids. CDR1 and CDR2 from the germline V gene are KGHSH and LQKENI. V lost 5 bases and J lost 3; bases outside the gene matches: 10. CDR3 sequence reads: CASSSRTSGKAEETQYF. The CDR3 DNA is TGTGCCAGCTCATCAAGGACTAGCGGGAAGGCAGAAGAGACCCAGTACTTC.

The rearrangement links TRBV6-1 to TRBJ1-5, with TRBD1 matching over 12 bases. The CDR3 spans 16 residues. Trimming cost V 1 base and J 6 bases; bases outside gene matches: 4. Germline loops: CDR1 MNHNS, CDR2 SASEGT. The CDR3 region has the DNA TGTGCCAGCAGTGAAGTTAGGGACAGGGGGCGTCAGCCCCAGCATTTT. This sequence encodes CASSEVRDRGRQPQHF.

The genes are TRBV4-1 and TRBJ2-1; D perhaps matches TRBD1 (6 bases). CDR3 size: 14 residues. Trimming took off 4 bases at V and 5 bases at J, with 12 bases between the two ends. The germline V gene has CDR1 MGHRA and CDR2 YSYEKL. The chain's CDR3 is CASSPGDDNNEQFF. The CDR3, as DNA: TGCGCCAGCAGCCCAGGGGATGATAACAATGAGCAGTTCTTC.

This clonotype was detected a few times. The V gene is TRBV6-5, the J gene TRBJ2-7; 8 bases are shared with TRBD1. From germline, CDR1 is MNHEY and CDR2 SVGAGI. Trimming at V came to 5 bases and at J to 4 bases, leaving 10 bases not matched to a gene. The CDR3 length is 15 residues. CDR3 bases: TGTGCCAGCAGTCCGGACAGGGCCCCCCCTTACGAGCAGTACTTC. Its protein is CASSPDRAPPYEQYF.

The chain links TRBV9 to TRBJ2-3, with no clear D. CDR1 is SGDLS and CDR2 is YYNGEE in the germline V gene. V shed 1 base and J shed 2 bases, with 8 bases lying between them. This CDR3 comprises 14 residues. DNA for the CDR3: TGTGCCAGCAGCGTAAACGTCAACACAGATACGCAGTATTTT. This gives the protein CASSVNVNTDTQYF.

This clonotype was seen more than once but under ten times. The chain has TRBV10-3 and TRBJ1-6; D remains unclear. Germline V gene sequence: CDR1 ENHRY, CDR2 SYGVKD. V lost 4 bases, J lost 9 bases, and 10 bases lay in between. This CDR3 is built from 13 residues. The CDR3 loop is CAISGLQLSPLHF. The CDR3 region has the DNA TGTGCCATCAGTGGGTTACAGCTTTCACCCCTCCACTTT.

This clonotype was observed a few times. The chain uses TRBV4-3 and TRBJ1-6; possible D gene TRBD1, 6 bases. V was clipped by 0 bases and J by 6 bases, with 12 bases between them. The CDR3 loop spans 16 amino acids. CDR1 and CDR2 from the germline V gene are LGHNA and YSLEER. CDR3 sequence reads: CASSQDWRQANSPLHF. The CDR3 nucleotides are TGCGCCAGCAGCCAAGATTGGAGACAGGCTAATTCACCCCTCCACTTT.

J is TRBJ2-6 and V is TRBV5-1; D is ambiguous. Germline lookup yields CDR1 SGHRS and CDR2 YFSETQ. The CDR3 is made up of 16 amino acids. The germline V and J ends were trimmed by 4 bases and 0 bases, with 11 bases remaining between them. The CDR3 reads CASSSARSSGANVLTF. The CDR3, as DNA: TGCGCCAGCAGCAGCGCAAGAAGCTCTGGGGCCAACGTCCTGACTTTC.

This clonotype ranks as hyperexpanded. The chain uses TRBV11-2 and TRBJ2-5, with TRBD2 matching over 12 bases. CDR3 length equals 16 residues. Germline V gives CDR1 SGHAT, CDR2 FQNNGV. Trimming removed 2 bases from V and 5 bases from J; junction bases left unmatched: 6. The CDR3, as DNA: TGTGCCAGCAGCTTATATGGACTAGCGGGGATGGAGACCCAGTACTTC. Translated: CASSLYGLAGMETQYF.

This rearrangement joins TRBV6-2 or TRBV6-3 to TRBJ1-4; 9 nucleotides line up with TRBD1. Germline V lookup: CDR1 MNHEY, CDR2 SVGEGT. The CDR3 runs 15 residues. V lost 5 bases and J lost 9; bases outside the gene matches: 10. CDR3 coding DNA: TGTGCCAGCAGTCCCCGGGACAGGGAGAAGAAAAAACTGTTTTTT. Its translation is CASSPRDREKKKLFF.

This clonotype turned up a few times. The chain has TRBV24-1 and TRBJ2-3, with 10 bases that match TRBD2. With V trimmed by 11 bases and J by 2 bases, 6 bases remained unmatched. The CDR3 runs to 14 residues. In germline, CDR1 is KGHDR, CDR2 SFDVKD. CDR3 region: CAISGLADTDTQYF. CDR3 DNA: TGTGCCATAAGTGGACTAGCGGACACAGATACGCAGTATTTT.

Worth noting for this clonotype: One end of the junction varies from germline; a read error may be responsible. The chain combines TRBV20-1 with TRBJ2-7; D tentatively fits TRBD1 or TRBD2 (5 bases each). CDR3 size: 12 residues. Germline V gives CDR1 DFQATT, CDR2 SNEGSKA (reference sequence). The CDR3 sequence: CSARPQGSEQHF. For the CDR3, the DNA is TGCAGTGCTAGACCCCAGGGTAGCGAGCAGCACTTC.

The V gene is TRBV4-1, the J gene TRBJ2-7; TRBD2 agrees at 12 bases. This CDR3 is built from 16 residues. Trimming removed 5 bases from V and 2 bases from J; junction bases left unmatched: 7. Per germline, CDR1 MGHRA and CDR2 YSYEKL. The CDR3 nucleotides read TGCGCCAGCAGCTCGGGACTAGCGGGCGCTGCCTACGAGCAGTACTTC. It specifies CASSSGLAGAAYEQYF.

This clonotype was seen a few times. Here the CDR3 omits its conserved ending phenylalanine or tryptophan, so a read error is the likely source. The V gene is TRBV20-1, the J gene TRBJ2-7; D unclear. TRBJ2-5 matches the DNA end more closely, so the J call is doubtful. Germline CDR1 reads DFQATT; CDR2 reads SNEGSKA (reference sequence). This CDR3 is 14 amino acids long. CDR3 nucleotide sequence: TGCAGTGCTAGATCTGGGGTGTTCAGTGCGACCCAGTACCTC. It is translated as CSARSGVFSATQYL.

V is TRBV4-3 and J is TRBJ2-5, with D maybe TRBD2 (6 bases). The DNA end is a closer match to TRBJ2-7, so the J assignment may be wrong. The CDR3 covers 14 residues. The germline V gene encodes CDR1 LGHNA and CDR2 YSLEER. CDR3 bases: TGCGCCAGCAGCCAAGATGTGGGGAGGTACGAGCAGTACTTC. Translating gives CASSQDVGRYEQYF.

The table lists this clonotype with a few counts. The gene calls are TRBV5-1 and TRBJ2-5; the D gene is possibly TRBD2 (5 bases). The end of the DNA is better explained by TRBJ2-7, so the J call may be wrong. CDR1 and CDR2 (germline): SGHRS, YFSETQ. The CDR3 contains 14 residues. The CDR3 reads CASSLENGIYEQYF. The CDR3 bases are TGCGCCAGCAGCTTGGAGAACGGGATCTACGAGCAGTACTTC.

V usage is TRBV13 and J usage is TRBJ2-5; D is unclear. The CDR3 has 14 amino acids. V lost 5 bases and J lost 5, with 15 bases in between. Germline CDR1 PRHDT, CDR2 FYEKMQ (reference sequence). For the CDR3, the DNA is TGTGCCAGCAGCCCAGGCCATGCAGCGGAGACCCAGTACTTC. It translates to CASSPGHAAETQYF.

Only a few counts were recorded for this clonotype. The gene calls are TRBV28 and TRBJ2-5; 9 bases align to TRBD1. The CDR3 runs 14 residues. Germline CDR1 and CDR2: MDHEN and SYDVKM. V gave up 6 bases and J gave up 5 bases; unmatched junction bases: 7. Here the CDR3 DNA reads TGTGCCAGCAGGGGGGACAGGGATGGGGAGACCCAGTACTTC. It yields the protein CASRGDRDGETQYF. Based on the CDR3 plus reference TRBV28 and TRBJ2-5, the full variable domain is DVKVTQSSRYLVKRTGEKVFLECVQDMDHENMFWYRQDPGLGLRLIYFSYDVKMKEKGDIPEGYSVSREKKERFSLILESASTNQTSMYLCASRGDRDGETQYFGPGTRLLVL.

This clonotype came up many times. The V call is TRBV20-1, the J call TRBJ2-1, with unresolved D. The CDR3 has 16 residues. V shed 1 base and J shed 0 bases, with 13 bases lying between them. Germline V gives CDR1 DFQATT, CDR2 SNEGSKA (reference sequence). The CDR3 DNA follows: TGCAGTGCTAGAGTGATCGGATCGAGCTCCTACAATGAGCAGTTCTTC. Translation gives CSARVIGSSSYNEQFF.